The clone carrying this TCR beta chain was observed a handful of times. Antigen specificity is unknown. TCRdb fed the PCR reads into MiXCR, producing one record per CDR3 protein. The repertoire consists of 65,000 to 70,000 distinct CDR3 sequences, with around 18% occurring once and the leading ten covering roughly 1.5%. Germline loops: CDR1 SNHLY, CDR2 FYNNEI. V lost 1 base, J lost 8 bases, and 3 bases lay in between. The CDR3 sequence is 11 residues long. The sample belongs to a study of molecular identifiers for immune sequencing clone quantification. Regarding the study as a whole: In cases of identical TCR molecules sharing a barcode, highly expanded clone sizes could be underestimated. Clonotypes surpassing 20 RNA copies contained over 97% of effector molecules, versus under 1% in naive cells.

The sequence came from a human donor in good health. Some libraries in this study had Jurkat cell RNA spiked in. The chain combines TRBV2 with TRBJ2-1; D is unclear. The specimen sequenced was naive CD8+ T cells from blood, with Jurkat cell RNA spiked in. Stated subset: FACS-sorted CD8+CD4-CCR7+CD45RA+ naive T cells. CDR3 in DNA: TGTGCCAGCAGTGAAGGGTATGAGCAGTTCTTC. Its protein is CASSEGYEQFF.